This entry lists 15 T cell receptor beta chains sequenced from one sample in a study of cytomegalovirus exposure and HLA in healthy donors. Primers included in the PCR were 60 Vbeta and 13 Jbeta primers. Clones were sequenced by immunoSEQ multiplex PCR, and TCRdb holds only the in-frame ones, with some missing. Of about 110,000 clones listed, 70% are singletons. The material sequenced was PBMCs. Receptors were obtained from a man aged 25-45 years in good health and CMV-seropositive.

This chain joins TRBV2 and TRBJ1-3; 9 bases agree with TRBD1. The junction had 5 bases not matched to a gene; V was cut back by 6 bases and J by 2 bases. In germline, CDR1 is SNHLY, CDR2 FYNNEI. The CDR3 runs 15 residues. The CDR3 loop is CASRAGTGTGNTIYF. The CDR3 nucleotides read TGTGCCAGCAGAGCCGGGACAGGGACTGGAAACACCATATATTTT.

The chain recombines TRBV7-3 with TRBJ2-3; 8 nucleotides agree with TRBD2. The CDR3 sequence is 16 residues long. With V trimmed by 5 bases and J by 2 bases, 9 bases remained unmatched. Germline V lookup: CDR1 SGHTA, CDR2 FQGTGA. The CDR3 region has the DNA TGTGCCAGCAGCCTCATAGCGGGGTCGTTCACAGATACGCAGTATTTT. Amino acid sequence: CASSLIAGSFTDTQYF.

The CDR3 DNA reads as TGTGCCAGCAGCCGACCTTCTAGCGGGAGCACAGATACGCAGTATTTT. This gives the protein CASSRPSSGSTDTQYF. The genes are TRBV5-4 and TRBJ2-3; TRBD2 agrees at 8 bases. The CDR3 is 16 amino acids. The germline CDR1 and CDR2 sequences are SGHNT and YYREEE (reference sequence). V gave up 4 bases and J gave up 0 bases; unmatched junction bases: 7.

The genes are TRBV7-2 and TRBJ1-2, with TRBD1 as a possible D gene (6 bases). The germline CDR1 and CDR2 sequences are SGHTA and FQGNSA. V was cut by 1 base and J by 7 bases, with 22 bases left in between. The CDR3 loop spans 17 amino acids. In nucleotides, the CDR3 is TGTGCCAGCAGCTTAGTCGACTTGGGACAAGGCGTAGGTGGCTACACCTTC. Amino acids: CASSLVDLGQGVGGYTF.

On this clone: The junction differs from germline at one of its ends, possibly a read error. V usage is TRBV7-9 and J usage is TRBJ1-6, with D tentatively TRBD1 (5 bases). Germline V gives CDR1 SEHNR, CDR2 FQNEAQ (reference sequence). CDR3 length equals 18 residues. The CDR3 nucleotides are TGTTCCAGCAGCTTAGAGTTTCAGGGAAGCTCCTATAATTCACCCCTCCACTTT. It yields the protein CSSSLEFQGSSYNSPLHF.

This clone has only a few counts. The CDR3, as DNA: TGCGCCAGCAGTAGGACTAGCGCTGACCAAGAGACCCAGTACTTC. Protein product: CASSRTSADQETQYF. The chain links TRBV10-2 to TRBJ2-5; 9 nucleotides match TRBD2. The V and J ends lost 5 bases and 0 bases, in that order; junction bases with no gene match: 4. Germline V lookup: CDR1 WSHSY, CDR2 SAAADI. The CDR3 spans 15 residues.

The gene calls are TRBV27 and TRBJ1-2, with no clear D. Trimming removed 7 bases at V and 4 bases at J, with 16 bases between. Germline values: CDR1 MNHEY, CDR2 SMNVEV (reference sequence). This CDR3 comprises 14 residues. CDR3 protein: CASTPTAGSYGYTF. The CDR3 bases are TGTGCCAGCACCCCCACCGCGGGATCCTATGGCTACACCTTC.

The chain employs TRBV5-6 and TRBJ2-1; TRBD2 matches 7 bases. CDR3 size: 14 residues. From germline, CDR1 is SGHDT and CDR2 YYEEEE. Trimming removed 2 bases from V and 8 bases from J; junction bases left unmatched: 7. In DNA, the CDR3 is TGTGCCAGCAGCTTAGGACTAGTTCGGCATGAGCAGTTCTTC. Encoded protein: CASSLGLVRHEQFF.

This sequence joins TRBV27 and TRBJ1-1; 7 nucleotides line up with TRBD1. Per the germline V gene, CDR1 is MNHEY and CDR2 is SMNVEV (reference sequence). J gave up 1 base and V 7 bases, and 6 bases lay outside the gene matches. The CDR3 runs to 14 residues. CDR3 coding DNA: TGTGCCAGCAAGGAGACAGGGCAGAACACTGAAGCTTTCTTT. Protein sequence: CASKETGQNTEAFF.

This clone was recorded a few times. The chain uses TRBV4-1 and TRBJ2-7, with 13 bases lining up with TRBD2. J was trimmed by 4 bases and V by 4 bases; bases with no gene match: 10. The CDR3 has 17 residues. Germline V lookup: CDR1 MGHRA, CDR2 YSYEKL. This chain's CDR3 is CASSRSGLAGFRYEQYF. The CDR3, as DNA: TGCGCCAGCAGCCGCTCGGGACTAGCGGGGTTTAGGTACGAGCAGTACTTC.

The V call is TRBV7-9, the J call TRBJ2-7, with TRBD2 identical over 7 bases. After removal of 5 bases from V and 7 bases from J, the junction contained 14 bases not matched to a gene. Germline-derived CDR1 and CDR2 are SEHNR and FQNEAQ (reference sequence). This CDR3 comprises 15 residues. CDR3 nucleotides: TGTGCCAGCAGCCTGGAGCCGGTGGGACTATCTGAGCAGTACGTC. Translation gives CASSLEPVGLSEQYV.

This chain joins TRBV11-2 and TRBJ2-5; TRBD2 is a possible D gene (7 bases). Trimming removed 5 bases from V and 2 bases from J, with 15 bases in between. Per germline, CDR1 SGHAT and CDR2 FQNNGV. CDR3 length: 15 amino acids. In nucleotides, the CDR3 is TGTGCCAGCAGCACTAGAGGGGGGGAACAAGAGACCCAGTACTTC. Translation: CASSTRGGEQETQYF.

The genes are TRBV5-1 and TRBJ2-1; D may be TRBD2 (6 bases). Trimming took off 0 bases at V and 6 bases at J, with 13 bases between the two ends. Germline V CDR1 and CDR2: SGHRS, YFSETQ. The CDR3 is 15 amino acids. The CDR3 DNA sequence: TGCGCCAGCAGCTTGGCAGGAGGGAGAGGCAATGAGCAGTTCTTC. It codes for CASSLAGGRGNEQFF.

The sample holds a few counts of this clone. The chain recombines TRBV4-1 with TRBJ1-6, with 7 positions matching TRBD1. Trimming at V came to 4 bases and at J to 5 bases, leaving 5 bases not matched to a gene. The germline gives CDR1 MGHRA, CDR2 YSYEKL. This CDR3 has 15 residues. The CDR3 protein is CASSRTTGNNSPLHF. The CDR3 nucleotides are TGCGCCAGCAGCCGGACGACAGGGAATAATTCACCCCTCCACTTT.

The J gene is TRBJ2-5, the V gene TRBV5-4; 10 bases are a match to TRBD2. CDR1 SGHNT and CDR2 YYREEE come from the germline V gene (reference sequence). Trimming took 4 bases from V and 2 from J; bases not matched to a gene: 8. The CDR3 has 16 amino acids. CDR3 in amino acids: CASSPRLAGLQETQYF. CDR3 in DNA: TGTGCCAGCAGCCCTAGACTAGCGGGTCTACAAGAGACCCAGTACTTC.